The 21 T cell receptor beta chains presented below share a single source sample, sequenced in a study of PD-L1 blockade in urothelial cancer. Measured with immunoSEQ multiplex PCR; TCRdb has only the in-frame clones, and not every one. This sample carries around 100,000 clones, approximately 85% of them seen once, and the ten largest clones take 2% to 3%. The material was PBMCs, obtained around atezolizumab (anti-PD-L1) treatment. These receptors originate from a man in his forties or fifties with urothelial cancer.

This clone was seen once. The rearrangement joins TRBV18 to TRBJ2-2, with TRBD1 as a possible D gene (5 bases). Germline values: CDR1 KGHSH, CDR2 LQKENI. V shed 8 bases and J shed 8 bases, with 12 bases lying between them. CDR3 size: 12 residues. The CDR3 reads CASGSREGELFF. The CDR3 coding sequence is TGTGCCAGCGGATCCAGGGAAGGGGAGCTGTTTTTT.

The chain recombines TRBV7-9 with TRBJ1-1; weak D call: TRBD1 (5 bases). The ends were cut back, 8 bases at V and 3 bases at J, with 10 bases in the middle. The CDR3 contains 12 residues. Germline V CDR1 and CDR2: SEHNR, FQNEAQ (reference sequence). This CDR3 is CASARGDTEAFF. In DNA, the CDR3 is TGTGCCAGCGCCCGGGGGGACACTGAAGCTTTCTTT.

The V gene is TRBV4-2, the J gene TRBJ2-3; 9 bases map to TRBD2. This CDR3 has 14 amino acids. Germline assignment: CDR1 LGHNA and CDR2 YNFKEQ. The V and J ends lost 5 bases and 0 bases, in that order; junction bases with no gene match: 0. CDR3 nucleotides: TGTGCCAGCAGCGGACTAGCGAGCACAGATACGCAGTATTTT. Protein: CASSGLASTDTQYF.

The chain carries TRBV5-1 and TRBJ2-7; tentatively, D is TRBD2 (6 bases). Germline V gene lookup returns CDR1 SGHRS and CDR2 YFSETQ. The ends were cut back, 4 bases at V and 2 bases at J, with 7 bases in the middle. This CDR3 is built from 12 residues. CDR3 sequence (DNA): TGCGCCAGCAGCGCGGGACCCTACGAGCAGTACTTC. Amino acids: CASSAGPYEQYF.

The chain links TRBV7-2 to TRBJ2-1, with TRBD2 matching 7 bases. Germline loops: CDR1 SGHTA, CDR2 FQGNSA. CDR3 size: 17 residues. Trimming took 3 bases from V and 1 from J; bases not matched to a gene: 9. CDR3 DNA: TGTGCCAGCAGCTTTAAATCCGGGACTAAATCCTACAATGAGCAGTTCTTC. This translates into CASSFKSGTKSYNEQFF.

This clone appeared a few times. This chain uses TRBV28 with TRBJ2-3; the D gene is possibly TRBD2 (5 bases). CDR3 length: 13 amino acids. CDR1 and CDR2 (germline): MDHEN, SYDVKM. Trimming took 7 bases from V and 2 from J, leaving 10 bases between them. CDR3 DNA sequence: TGTGCCAGCACGAGAGGGCCCACAGATACGCAGTATTTT. This sequence encodes CASTRGPTDTQYF.

This chain uses TRBV11-2 with TRBJ1-5; D gene unclear. V was trimmed by 3 bases and J by 5 bases, leaving 8 bases between them. Per germline, CDR1 SGHAT and CDR2 FQNNGV. This CDR3 region has 13 residues. This chain's CDR3 is CASSFRRDQPQHF. In DNA form, the CDR3 reads TGTGCCAGCAGCTTTCGGCGGGATCAGCCCCAGCATTTT.

The CDR3, as DNA: TGCGCCAGCAGCTTGGTGGTAGCGGGAGGGCAAGAGACCCAGTACTTC. The encoded protein is CASSLVVAGGQETQYF. The chain carries TRBV5-1 and TRBJ2-5; 11 nucleotides match TRBD2. The V gene's germline CDR1 is SGHRS and CDR2 YFSETQ. The CDR3 loop spans 16 amino acids. V gave up 0 bases and J gave up 2 bases; unmatched junction bases: 3.

The J gene is TRBJ2-1, the V gene TRBV15; 7 nucleotides line up with TRBD2. V lost 2 bases and J lost 5; bases outside the gene matches: 3. Germline-derived CDR1 and CDR2 are LNHNV and YYDKDF (reference sequence). The CDR3 covers 14 residues. The CDR3, as DNA: TGTGCCACCAGCAGACTAGCGGCCCACAATGAGCAGTTCTTC. Protein sequence: CATSRLAAHNEQFF.

The V gene is TRBV6-1, the J gene TRBJ1-5; possible D gene TRBD1, 5 bases. V was pared by 7 bases and J by 4 bases, with 14 bases between. Germline CDR1 and CDR2: MNHNS and SASEGT. This CDR3 is 14 amino acids long. The CDR3 region is CASTAVQGNQPQHF. For the CDR3, the DNA is TGTGCCAGCACCGCGGTCCAGGGAAATCAGCCCCAGCATTTT.

With regard to this clone: Other nucleotide sequences from this sample produce the same CDR3. The CDR3 reads CASSSRTYGYTF. The CDR3 DNA reads as TGTGCCAGCAGTTCAAGGACTTATGGCTACACCTTC. The chain links TRBV28 to TRBJ1-2; D gene ambiguous. The CDR3 runs to 12 residues. Germline assignment: CDR1 MDHEN and CDR2 SYDVKM. Trimming shortened V by 4 bases and J by 5 bases, and 8 bases separated the two germline ends.

The V gene is TRBV14, the J gene TRBJ2-7; D possibly corresponds to TRBD1 (5 bases). Germline CDR1 reads SGHDN; CDR2 reads FVKESK. Trimming took off 2 bases at V and 2 bases at J, with 13 bases between the two ends. CDR3 length: 15 residues. CDR3 in DNA: TGTGCCAGCAGCCAAACCCCAGGGTGGCCCTACGAGCAGTACTTC. It is translated as CASSQTPGWPYEQYF.

The J gene is TRBJ2-3, the V gene TRBV11-3; 11 bases fit TRBD1. The CDR3 totals 16 residues. The V gene's germline CDR1 is SGHNT and CDR2 YENEEA. V gave up 6 bases and J gave up 0 bases; unmatched junction bases: 5. The CDR3 bases are TGTGCCAGCAGATCTGGGACAGGGGGAAGCACAGATACGCAGTATTTT. Translating it yields CASRSGTGGSTDTQYF.

The chain employs TRBV14 and TRBJ1-4; tentatively, D is TRBD1 (5 bases). CDR1 is SGHDN and CDR2 is FVKESK in the germline V gene. The CDR3 runs to 16 residues. Trimming shortened V by 4 bases and J by 10 bases, and 22 bases separated the two germline ends. The CDR3 coding sequence is TGTGCCAGCAGCCGAGAACCCGTTTCCCAGGGAGGAAAACTGTTTTTT. Protein sequence: CASSREPVSQGGKLFF.

The table lists this clone with a count of one. The rearrangement uses TRBV28 and TRBJ1-3, with D maybe TRBD1 (5 bases). V dropped 6 bases and J dropped 0 bases, with 12 bases sitting between them. Germline V gene lookup returns CDR1 MDHEN and CDR2 SYDVKM. This CDR3 contains 15 residues. CDR3 sequence (DNA): TGTGCCAGCAGGCCAGGGACTTACTCTGGAAACACCATATATTTT. Its protein product is CASRPGTYSGNTIYF.

The rearrangement uses TRBV9 and TRBJ2-3; 10 bases agree with TRBD2. The CDR3 runs to 14 residues. Trimming removed 7 bases from V and 6 bases from J; junction bases left unmatched: 8. Germline V gene lookup returns CDR1 SGDLS and CDR2 YYNGEE. CDR3 sequence reads: CASRAGGPSDTQYF. The CDR3 DNA is TGTGCCAGCCGAGCGGGAGGGCCGTCGGATACGCAGTATTTT.

The V call is TRBV6-4, the J call TRBJ1-2, with 7 bases identical to TRBD1. The CDR3 is 17 residues long. Germline V gives CDR1 MRHNA, CDR2 SNTAGT. V gave up 2 bases and J gave up 5 bases; unmatched junction bases: 14. The CDR3 region has the DNA TGTGCCAGCAGTGACCCTAAAATCGACAGGGTGAGTTATGGCTACACCTTC. This translates into CASSDPKIDRVSYGYTF.

The chain recombines TRBV28 with TRBJ2-7, with TRBD2 matching 8 bases. CDR3 length: 17 residues. V was clipped by 6 bases and J by 4 bases; unmatched bases: 17. CDR1 MDHEN and CDR2 SYDVKM come from the germline V gene. As DNA, the CDR3 is TGTGCCAGCAGCGCAACCGCCTCTAGCGGGCGATGGTACGAGCAGTACTTC. Translation gives CASSATASSGRWYEQYF.

The chain carries TRBV30 and TRBJ1-3; unclear D gene. Trimming shortened V by 2 bases and J by 2 bases, and 7 bases separated the two germline ends. This CDR3 region has 13 residues. The germline gives CDR1 GTSNPN, CDR2 SVGIG (reference sequence). The DNA for the CDR3 is TGTGCCTGGAGTCTTACTGCTGGAAACACCATATATTTT. It is translated as CAWSLTAGNTIYF.

The chain carries TRBV6-1 and TRBJ2-1; the match to TRBD2 covers 9 bases. This CDR3 is built from 14 residues. Germline-derived CDR1 and CDR2 are MNHNS and SASEGT. The J segment lost 4 bases and the V segment lost 8 bases, leaving 6 bases of the junction unmatched. For the CDR3, the DNA is TGTGCCAGCCGGGGACTAGCACGTTACAATGAGCAGTTCTTC. Protein sequence: CASRGLARYNEQFF.

The chain links TRBV10-3 to TRBJ1-5; 8 nucleotides match TRBD1. The CDR3 extends over 15 amino acids. Germline V lookup: CDR1 ENHRY, CDR2 SYGVKD. V shed 3 bases and J 6 bases; nucleotides not matched to a gene: 7. The CDR3 spells CAISERQGASQPQHF. CDR3 DNA: TGTGCCATCAGTGAAAGGCAGGGGGCTAGTCAGCCCCAGCATTTT.